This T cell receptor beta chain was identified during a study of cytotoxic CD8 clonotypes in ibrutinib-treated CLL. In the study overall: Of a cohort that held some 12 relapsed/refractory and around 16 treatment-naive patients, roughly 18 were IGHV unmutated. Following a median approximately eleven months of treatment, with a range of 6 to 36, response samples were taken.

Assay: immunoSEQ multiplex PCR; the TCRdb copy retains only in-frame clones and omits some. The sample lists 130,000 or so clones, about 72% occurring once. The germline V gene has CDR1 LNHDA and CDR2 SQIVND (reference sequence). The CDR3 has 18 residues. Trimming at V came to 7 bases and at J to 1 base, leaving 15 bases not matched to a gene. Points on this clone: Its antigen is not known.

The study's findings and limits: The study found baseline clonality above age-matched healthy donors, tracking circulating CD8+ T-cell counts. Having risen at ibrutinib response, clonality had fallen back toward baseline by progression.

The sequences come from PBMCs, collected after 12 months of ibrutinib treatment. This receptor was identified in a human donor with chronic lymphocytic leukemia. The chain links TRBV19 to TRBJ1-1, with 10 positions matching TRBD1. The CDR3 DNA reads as TGTGCCAGTACCTTATACAAGGGGACAGGGGACCGGAACACTGAAGCTTTCTTT. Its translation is CASTLYKGTGDRNTEAFF. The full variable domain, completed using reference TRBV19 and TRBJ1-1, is DGGITQSPKYLFRKEGQNVTLSCEQNLNHDAMYWYRQDPGQGLRLIYYSQIVNDFQKGDIAEGYSVSREKKESFPLTVTSAQKNPTAFYLCASTLYKGTGDRNTEAFFGQGTRLTVV.